This T cell receptor (beta chain) was captured in a study of OX40 agonist ivuxolimab in advanced cancers. Study-wide context: Ivuxolimab was an agonistic, fully human IgG2 monoclonal antibody directed against OX40 (CD134), a costimulatory receptor. Intravenous ivuxolimab was administered to patients every 2 weeks at six dose levels: 0.01, 0.1, 0.3, 1.5, 3 and 10 mg/kg. Of the roughly 53 patients in dose escalation, about 20 had hepatocellular carcinoma, approximately 15 had melanoma, 9 had renal cell carcinoma and 9 had head and neck cancer. In the dose-escalation cohort, 65% to 85% of patients were male, and the mean age was roughly 60 years with a range of about 20 to 90. Prior anti-PD-1, anti-PD-L1 or anti-CTLA-4 therapy was permitted, and roughly two fifths of dose-escalation patients had received checkpoint inhibitors. Three dose-escalation patients achieved partial responses, one with hepatocellular carcinoma and two with cutaneous melanoma. Peripheral TCRbeta sequencing aimed to test whether ivuxolimab altered TCR sequence diversity and caused clonal T-cell expansion. The monotherapy dose-escalation portion (N ≈ 57 patients) of the phase I ivuxolimab trial is reported in the paper. Findings and caveats that apply to the study as a whole: On average, CD8+ T cells showed more expanded clones than CD4+ T cells after ivuxolimab. Low levels of normalized T-cell clonal expansion were also seen in some patients who did not respond. In the 0.1-3.0 mg/kg groups, partial responders had among the lowest normalized peripheral clonal expansion, particularly in CD8+ T cells. At doses from 0.1 to 3.0 mg/kg, clonal expansion was seen in both CD4+ and CD8+ blood T cells between baseline and week 6. Which antigens the clonally expanded peripheral T cells were specific for was not determined.

Only one count was recorded for this clone. Its antigen target is currently unknown. No clone much larger than this one lies a single base away; base qualities are absent. Patients with autoimmune disease history or receiving systemic immunosuppression were excluded from the trial. In every dose cohort, peripheral blood was drawn for TCR sequencing at baseline, cycle 4 day 1, and cycle 7 day 1. The samples were taken from a phase I, first-in-human, multicenter, open-label dose-escalation trial of ivuxolimab. Adults with locally advanced or metastatic melanoma, renal cell carcinoma, hepatocellular carcinoma or head and neck squamous cell carcinoma were enrolled in the trial. Before TCR sequencing, CD4+ and CD8+ T cells were separately sorted from peripheral blood. To sequence the TCRbeta CDR3 region, genomic DNA was isolated from the sorted cells. The immunoSEQ Assay was used for sequencing of TCRbeta CDR3 regions. Held by TCRdb, this immuneACCESS table contains in-frame sequences only and omits some clones. Under half of the omission traces to an unresolved V gene where checked; the cause of the rest is unknown. The sample table lists about 60,000 clones, about 93% of them with a count of one. The top ten clonotypes cover 15% to 20% of the sample.

This specimen consisted of CD4+ or CD8+ T cells sorted from blood, obtained in a trial of the OX40 agonist ivuxolimab. This TCR was recovered from an adult with an advanced solid tumor such as melanoma, head and neck, liver or kidney cancer.

The DNA sequence is given as TGTGCCAGCAGCTTGAGGGACAGGGGGCTCGATGAGCAGTTCTTC. This encodes CASSLRDRGLDEQFF. The rearrangement combines TRBV5-6 with TRBJ2-1; 12 nucleotides in the junction match TRBD1. The CDR3 runs 15 amino acids, cysteine and phenylalanine included. Of the read, only the CDR3 DNA is kept; its 45 bases are in frame from base 1. CDR1 and CDR2 are drawn from the germline V gene: SGHDT, YYEEEE. Germline trimming: 1 base from V, 8 bases from J; junction bases outside gene matches: 4.